Detailed here is one T cell receptor beta chain. V shed 1 base and J shed 0 bases, with 11 bases lying between them. The CDR3 spans 15 residues. The V gene's germline CDR1 is SGHRS and CDR2 YFSETQ. The data are from a study of glioma-infiltrating T cells after dendritic cell vaccination. Clones were sequenced by immunoSEQ multiplex PCR, and TCRdb holds only the in-frame ones, with some missing. The sample lists 55,000 to 75,000 clones, 81% occurring once. This specimen was blood, taken before dendritic cell vaccination. The source of this sequence is a human donor with glioblastoma. V is TRBV5-1 and J is TRBJ2-7, with D tentatively TRBD1 (6 bases). CDR3 sequence: CASSLTGLPSYEQYF. The CDR3 DNA sequence: TGCGCCAGCAGCTTGACAGGGCTACCCTCCTACGAGCAGTACTTC.